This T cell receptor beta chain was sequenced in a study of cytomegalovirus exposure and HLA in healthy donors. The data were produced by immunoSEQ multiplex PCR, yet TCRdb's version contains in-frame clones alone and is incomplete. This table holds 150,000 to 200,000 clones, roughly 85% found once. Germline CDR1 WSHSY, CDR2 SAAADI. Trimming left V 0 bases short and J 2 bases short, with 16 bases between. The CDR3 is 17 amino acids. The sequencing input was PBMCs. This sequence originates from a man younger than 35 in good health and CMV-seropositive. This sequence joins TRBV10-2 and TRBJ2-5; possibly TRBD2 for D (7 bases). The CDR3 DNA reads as TGCGCCAGCAGTGAGTCGAGCGGGACACCATCACAAGAGACCCAGTACTTC. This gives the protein CASSESSGTPSQETQYF.